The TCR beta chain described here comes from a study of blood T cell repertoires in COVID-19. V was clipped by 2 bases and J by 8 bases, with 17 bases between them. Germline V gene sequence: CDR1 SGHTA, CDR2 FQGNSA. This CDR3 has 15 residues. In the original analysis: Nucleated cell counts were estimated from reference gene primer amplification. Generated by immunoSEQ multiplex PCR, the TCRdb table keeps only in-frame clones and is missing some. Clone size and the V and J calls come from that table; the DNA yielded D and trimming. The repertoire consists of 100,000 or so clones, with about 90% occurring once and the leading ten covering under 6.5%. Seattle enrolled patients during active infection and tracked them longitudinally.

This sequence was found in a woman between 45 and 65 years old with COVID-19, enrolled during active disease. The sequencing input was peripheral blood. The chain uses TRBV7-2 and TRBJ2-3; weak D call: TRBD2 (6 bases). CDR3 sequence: CASSLNGGASGTQYF. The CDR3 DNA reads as TGTGCCAGCAGCTTAAACGGCGGGGCCAGCGGTACGCAGTATTTT.